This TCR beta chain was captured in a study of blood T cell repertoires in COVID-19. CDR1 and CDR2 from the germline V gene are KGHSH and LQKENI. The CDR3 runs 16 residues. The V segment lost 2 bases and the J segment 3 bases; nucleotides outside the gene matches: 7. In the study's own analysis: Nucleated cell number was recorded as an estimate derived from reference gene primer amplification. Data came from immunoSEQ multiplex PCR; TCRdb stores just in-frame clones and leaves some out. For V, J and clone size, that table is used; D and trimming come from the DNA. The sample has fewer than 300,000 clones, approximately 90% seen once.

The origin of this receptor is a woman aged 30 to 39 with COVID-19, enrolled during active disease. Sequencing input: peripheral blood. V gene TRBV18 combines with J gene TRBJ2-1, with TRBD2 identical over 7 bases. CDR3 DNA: TGTGCCAGCTCACCATTGTTAGCGGGCCACTACAATGAGCAGTTCTTC. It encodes CASSPLLAGHYNEQFF.